This TCR beta chain was found in a study of T cell repertoires in aging, cancer and after chemotherapy. TCR beta rearrangements were amplified from peripheral blood genomic DNA. CDR3 length: 16 amino acids. Germline CDR1 SGHRS, CDR2 YFSETQ. V was clipped by 1 base and J by 2 bases; unmatched bases: 5. Rearranged V-D-J TRB sequences were amplified with a mixed TRB-A/B primer pool. TCRdb reanalysed the multiplex PCR reads using MiXCR and keeps one entry per CDR3 protein. The sample includes more than 9,000 distinct CDR3 sequences, over 25% of them seen just once. The TCR comes from a human donor in good health. V and J are TRBV5-1 and TRBJ2-3, with 9 bases aligning to TRBD1. The sequenced sample was blood. The CDR3 nucleotides are TGCGCCAGCAGCTTGTTCGGACAGGGGAACACAGATACGCAGTATTTT. Protein product: CASSLFGQGNTDTQYF.